This T cell receptor beta chain derives from a study of blood T cell repertoires in COVID-19. The overall study: The United States, Italy and Spain were the sources of the acute and convalescent COVID-19 samples. PBMCs, B-cell-depleted T cells, or T cells provided the cDNA or gDNA that made up the material.

The J segment lost 15 bases and the V segment lost 5 bases, leaving 11 bases of the junction unmatched. The CDR3 runs 13 residues. Germline values: CDR1 SGHTA, CDR2 FQGTGA. Cohort allocation depended upon clinical history that participants reported. The assay was immunoSEQ multiplex PCR, and TCRdb's table has in-frame clones only and misses some. Among fewer than 250,000 clones listed, 86% were seen once. The sequenced sample consisted of PBMCs or T cells enriched from blood (not recorded which). The V and J genes are TRBV7-3 and TRBJ2-1, with 9 positions matching TRBD1. This clonotype was sampled from a middle-aged woman with acute COVID-19. In DNA form, the CDR3 reads TGTGCCAGCAGCCCCACCGCCGGGACAGGGTTGTTCTTC. Translating it yields CASSPTAGTGLFF.